A selection of T cell receptor beta chains follows, all from one sample in a study of Graves' ophthalmopathy and Graves' hyperthyroidism. TCRdb passed the multiplex PCR reads through MiXCR, listing each CDR3 protein once. Of a few hundred thousand distinct CDR3 sequences in the sample, 15% were seen once. The specimen sequenced was peripheral blood. The receptors originated from a young woman with stable Graves' hyperthyroidism. Each CDR3 is given with its conserved first and last residue. The order of the fields is D gene, clone size, J gene, V gene, CDR3 protein, CDR3 DNA. The D gene is left open where the match is weak. Expanded clones get a size class; other rows say once, few or many, or leave the size out.

D gene: TRBD1
clone size: many
J gene: TRBJ2-7
V gene: TRBV5-1
CDR3 protein: CASSMGQGPGYEQYF
CDR3 DNA: TGCGCCAGCAGCATGGGACAGGGGCCGGGTTACGAGCAGTACTTC

D gene: -
clone size: -
J gene: TRBJ1-5
V gene: TRBV15
CDR3 protein: CATRRGAGNQPQHF
CDR3 DNA: TGTGCCACCAGGCGGGGGGCCGGCAATCAGCCCCAGCATTTT

D gene: -
clone size: once
J gene: TRBJ2-5
V gene: TRBV7-8
CDR3 protein: CASSFEVQYF
CDR3 DNA: TGTGCCAGCAGCTTCGAGGTCCAGTACTTC

D gene: TRBD2
clone size: few
J gene: TRBJ2-5
V gene: TRBV20-1
CDR3 protein: CSARDPASGQETQYF
CDR3 DNA: TGCAGTGCTAGAGATCCGGCTAGCGGACAAGAGACCCAGTACTTC

D gene: -
clone size: many
J gene: TRBJ1-1
V gene: TRBV10-3
CDR3 protein: CAISEFAPFQNTEAFF
CDR3 DNA: TGTGCCATCAGTGAGTTTGCACCTTTCCAGAACACTGAAGCTTTCTTT

D gene: -
clone size: many
J gene: TRBJ1-5
V gene: TRBV2
CDR3 protein: CASREGEDQPQHF
CDR3 DNA: TGTGCCAGCAGAGAGGGTGAGGATCAGCCCCAGCATTTT

D gene: -
clone size: many
J gene: TRBJ1-2
V gene: TRBV29-1
CDR3 protein: CSVEMGLYGYTF
CDR3 DNA: TGCAGCGTTGAGATGGGGCTATATGGCTACACCTTC

D gene: -
clone size: many
J gene: TRBJ1-2
V gene: TRBV27
CDR3 protein: CASRDTANYGYTF
CDR3 DNA: TGTGCCAGCAGGGACACCGCTAACTATGGCTACACCTTC

D gene: TRBD2
clone size: many
J gene: TRBJ2-7
V gene: TRBV6-1
CDR3 protein: CAAKGLAHEQYF
CDR3 DNA: TGTGCCGCCAAGGGACTAGCGCACGAGCAGTACTTC

D gene: -
clone size: -
J gene: TRBJ1-5
V gene: TRBV6-1
CDR3 protein: CASSELEGSGNQPQHF
CDR3 DNA: TGTGCCAGCAGTGAATTGGAGGGGTCGGGCAATCAGCCCCAGCATTTT

D gene: -
clone size: many
J gene: TRBJ2-5
V gene: TRBV12-3/TRBV12-4
CDR3 protein: CASSLGRRETQYF
CDR3 DNA: TGTGCCAGCAGTTTGGGGCGTAGGGAGACCCAGTACTTC

D gene: TRBD1
clone size: -
J gene: TRBJ2-2
V gene: TRBV2
CDR3 protein: CASSQQGAAGELFF
CDR3 DNA: TGTGCCAGCAGCCAACAGGGGGCTGCCGGGGAGCTGTTTTTT

D gene: -
clone size: many
J gene: TRBJ1-1
V gene: TRBV12-3/TRBV12-4
CDR3 protein: CASTGGGGTEAFF
CDR3 DNA: TGTGCCAGCACCGGGGGGGGAGGCACTGAAGCTTTCTTT

D gene: TRBD1
clone size: many
J gene: TRBJ1-1
V gene: TRBV10-3
CDR3 protein: CATRQGLSWGTEAFF
CDR3 DNA: TGTGCCACCAGACAGGGGTTATCTTGGGGCACTGAAGCTTTCTTT

D gene: -
clone size: many
J gene: TRBJ1-1
V gene: TRBV6-1
CDR3 protein: CASSETRTSVTFF
CDR3 DNA: TGTGCCAGCAGTGAAACGAGGACTTCGGTTACTTTCTTT

D gene: TRBD1
clone size: many
J gene: TRBJ2-7
V gene: TRBV13
CDR3 protein: CASSLGQGRAYEQYF
CDR3 DNA: TGTGCCAGCAGCTTGGGACAGGGAAGGGCCTACGAGCAGTACTTC

D gene: -
clone size: few
J gene: TRBJ1-4
V gene: TRBV6-5
CDR3 protein: CASSYYTYPEKLFF
CDR3 DNA: TGTGCCAGCAGTTACTACACCTACCCTGAAAAACTGTTTTTT

D gene: TRBD1
clone size: many
J gene: TRBJ1-5
V gene: TRBV12-3/TRBV12-4
CDR3 protein: CASSPARGLRDQPQHF
CDR3 DNA: TGTGCCAGCAGTCCCGCGAGGGGGCTTCGCGATCAGCCCCAGCATTTT

D gene: -
clone size: many
J gene: TRBJ1-1
V gene: TRBV19
CDR3 protein: CASSIARTDTEAFF
CDR3 DNA: TGTGCCAGTAGTATAGCCAGGACGGACACTGAAGCTTTCTTT

D gene: -
clone size: many
J gene: TRBJ1-1
V gene: TRBV12-3/TRBV12-4
CDR3 protein: CASSFGRNTEAFF
CDR3 DNA: TGTGCCAGCAGCTTCGGCAGGAACACTGAAGCTTTCTTT

D gene: -
clone size: once
J gene: TRBJ2-2
V gene: TRBV6-2/TRBV6-3
CDR3 protein: CATRYSGDLFF
CDR3 DNA: TGTGCCACTCGATACTCCGGGGATCTGTTTTTT

D gene: TRBD1
clone size: many
J gene: TRBJ2-5
V gene: TRBV24-1
CDR3 protein: CATSDLGQEETQYF
CDR3 DNA: TGTGCCACCAGTGATTTAGGACAGGAAGAGACCCAGTACTTC

D gene: TRBD1
clone size: many
J gene: TRBJ1-2
V gene: TRBV29-1
CDR3 protein: CSVETTGVYGYTF
CDR3 DNA: TGCAGCGTTGAGACTACAGGGGTCTATGGCTACACCTTC

D gene: TRBD1
clone size: many
J gene: TRBJ2-7
V gene: TRBV20-1
CDR3 protein: CSAISGTASYEQYF
CDR3 DNA: TGCAGTGCTATTTCCGGGACAGCCTCCTACGAGCAGTACTTC

D gene: -
clone size: -
J gene: TRBJ1-1
V gene: TRBV29-1
CDR3 protein: CSVTPKTESFF
CDR3 DNA: TGCAGCGTTACCCCGAAGACTGAATCTTTCTTT

D gene: -
clone size: many
J gene: TRBJ1-2
V gene: TRBV7-2
CDR3 protein: CARDDLVYGYTF
CDR3 DNA: TGTGCCAGAGACGATTTGGTATATGGCTACACCTTC

D gene: -
clone size: many
J gene: TRBJ2-7
V gene: TRBV6-1
CDR3 protein: CASSGTGLTTYEQYF
CDR3 DNA: TGTGCCAGCAGTGGCACAGGATTAACCACCTACGAGCAGTACTTC

D gene: -
clone size: many
J gene: TRBJ2-4
V gene: TRBV7-2
CDR3 protein: CASSSSHPTPHTPDRLDIQYF
CDR3 DNA: TGTGCCAGCAGCTCCTCACACCCTACTCCTCACACACCCGACAGGCTGGACATTCAGTACTTC

D gene: -
clone size: many
J gene: TRBJ1-6
V gene: TRBV18
CDR3 protein: CASSPSGAVNSPLHF
CDR3 DNA: TGTGCCAGCTCACCCTCCGGGGCCGTGAATTCACCCCTCCACTTT

D gene: -
clone size: many
J gene: TRBJ2-7
V gene: TRBV29-1
CDR3 protein: CSVGGRESYEQYF
CDR3 DNA: TGCAGCGTTGGGGGTCGGGAGTCCTACGAGCAGTACTTC

D gene: -
clone size: -
J gene: TRBJ2-7
V gene: TRBV7-8
CDR3 protein: CAIRTYDEQYF
CDR3 DNA: TGTGCCATCAGGACGTACGACGAGCAGTACTTC

D gene: -
clone size: many
J gene: TRBJ1-2
V gene: TRBV6-2/TRBV6-3
CDR3 protein: CASRRASGQRGGYTF
CDR3 DNA: TGTGCCAGCAGAAGAGCAAGCGGACAGCGAGGGGGCTACACCTTC